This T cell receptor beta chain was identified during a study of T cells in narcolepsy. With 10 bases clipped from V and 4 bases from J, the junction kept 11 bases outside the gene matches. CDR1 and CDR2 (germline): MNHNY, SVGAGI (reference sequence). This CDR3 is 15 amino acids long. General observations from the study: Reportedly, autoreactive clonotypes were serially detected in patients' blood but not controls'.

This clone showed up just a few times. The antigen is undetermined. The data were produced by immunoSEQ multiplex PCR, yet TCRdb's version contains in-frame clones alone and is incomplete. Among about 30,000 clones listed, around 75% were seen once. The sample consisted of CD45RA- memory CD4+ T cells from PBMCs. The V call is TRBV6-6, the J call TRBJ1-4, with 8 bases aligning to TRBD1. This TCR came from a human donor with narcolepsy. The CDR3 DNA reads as TGTGCCACCACCGGACAGGGCCTGGATAATGAAAAACTGTTTTTT. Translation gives CATTGQGLDNEKLFF.